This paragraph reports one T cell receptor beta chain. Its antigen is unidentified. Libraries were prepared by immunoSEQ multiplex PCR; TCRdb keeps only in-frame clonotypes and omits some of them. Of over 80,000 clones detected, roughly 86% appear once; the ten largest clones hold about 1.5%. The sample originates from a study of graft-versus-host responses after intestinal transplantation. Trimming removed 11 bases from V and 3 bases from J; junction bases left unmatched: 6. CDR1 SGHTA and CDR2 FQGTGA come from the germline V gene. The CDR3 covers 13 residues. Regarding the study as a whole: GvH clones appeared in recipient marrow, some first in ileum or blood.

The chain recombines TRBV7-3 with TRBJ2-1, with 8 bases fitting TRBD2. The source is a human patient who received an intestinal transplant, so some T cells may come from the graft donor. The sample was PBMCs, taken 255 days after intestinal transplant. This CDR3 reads CAGSGSGYNEQFF. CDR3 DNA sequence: TGTGCCGGAAGCGGGAGTGGCTACAATGAGCAGTTCTTC.